This T cell receptor beta chain was captured by sequencing in a study of PD-1 blockade in classical Hodgkin lymphoma. This clone was seen once. The assay was immunoSEQ multiplex PCR, and TCRdb's table has in-frame clones only and misses some. The sample lists some 90,000 clones, roughly 78% occurring once. There are 14 residues in the CDR3. V gave up 2 bases and J gave up 3 bases; unmatched junction bases: 6. Germline assignment: CDR1 SQVTM and CDR2 ANQGSEA. Described time point: cycle 4 day 1 (C4D1), after 6 weeks of nivolumab. Every patient had relapsed following autologous stem cell transplantation, and cohorts differed in brentuximab vedotin exposure.

The chain combines TRBV29-1 with TRBJ1-1; 7 bases line up with TRBD1. The TCR sequence derives from a human donor with classical Hodgkin lymphoma. Sequencing used peripheral blood mononuclear cells (PBMCs), obtained before the fourth cycle of nivolumab. The CDR3 reads CSVERRDSYTEAFF. The CDR3 DNA follows: TGCAGCGTTGAAAGGAGGGACAGCTACACTGAAGCTTTCTTT.